These T cell receptor beta chains were read from a single sample in a study of T cell repertoires in cytomegalovirus infection. The antigens these receptors bind are not known. TCRdb reprocessed the reads via MiXCR and lists one record per CDR3 protein. The table records some 920,000 distinct CDR3 sequences, roughly 31% of them present only once. The sequenced sample was cultured CD8+ T cells from PBMCs, obtained from culture after CMV antigen stimulation. These receptors were obtained from a human donor in good health (CMV status not recorded). Some clones in this sample may be carry-over from other donors' samples. Both conserved end residues are part of each CDR3. The D gene is left open where the match is weak. Rows give clone size only sometimes, using once, few, many, or a class for an expanded clone.

abundance,v_gene,d_gene,j_gene,CDR3aa,CDR3nt
few,TRBV6-6,.,TRBJ2-4,CASSYRDIQYF,TGTGCCAGCAGTTACAGGGACATTCAGTACTTC
many,TRBV6-5,TRBD1,TRBJ1-2,CASSYSGQGWYGYTF,TGTGCCAGCAGTTACTCGGGACAGGGTTGGTATGGCTACACCTTC
few,TRBV15,TRBD2,TRBJ2-2,CATRRGGGGELFF,TGTGCCACCAGACGAGGCGGGGGCGGGGAGCTGTTTTTT
.,TRBV11-2,.,TRBJ2-1,CASSSTNADKNEQFF,TGTGCCAGCAGTTCGACAAACGCTGACAAGAATGAGCAGTTCTTC
.,TRBV29-1,.,TRBJ1-1,CSAAPRMNTEAFF,TGCAGCGCAGCCCCCAGGATGAACACTGAAGCTTTCTTT
.,TRBV4-1,TRBD1,TRBJ1-4,CASSQEGQGGIQLFF,TGTGCCAGCAGCCAAGAGGGTCAGGGGGGGATCCAACTGTTTTTT
.,TRBV19,.,TRBJ2-2,CASSTGSNTGELFF,TGTGCCAGTAGCACCGGGTCGAACACCGGGGAGCTGTTTTTT
.,TRBV14,.,TRBJ2-3,CASSHFDSTSTDTQYF,TGTGCCAGCAGCCACTTCGACAGTACTAGCACAGATACGCAGTATTTT
few,TRBV15,.,TRBJ2-7,CATSRVDGGREQYF,TGTGCCACCAGCAGAGTAGACGGGGGGCGCGAGCAGTACTTC
.,TRBV29-1,.,TRBJ2-5,CSVNGVQPKKTQYF,TGCAGCGTCAACGGGGTCCAGCCAAAGAAGACCCAGTACTTC
few,TRBV4-2,.,TRBJ2-5,CASSQDLRAGETQYF,TGTGCCAGCAGCCAAGATCTGAGGGCCGGAGAGACCCAGTACTTC
.,TRBV5-4,.,TRBJ2-2,CASSLGGLYTGELFF,TGTGCCAGCAGCTTGGGCGGGCTTTATACCGGGGAGCTGTTTTTT
once,TRBV12-5,TRBD2,TRBJ2-3,CASGFQAGRTDTQYF,TGTGCTAGTGGTTTTCAAGCGGGGCGCACAGATACGCAGTATTTT
.,TRBV2,.,TRBJ1-1,CARRVGGAYTEAFF,TGTGCCAGGAGGGTCGGGGGGGCTTACACTGAAGCTTTCTTT
once,TRBV6-6,.,TRBJ1-1,CASSVYQGGTEAFF,TGTGCCAGCAGTGTATACCAAGGAGGAACTGAAGCTTTCTTT
.,TRBV29-1,TRBD2,TRBJ2-5,CSVETASGEETQYF,TGCAGCGTTGAGACGGCTAGCGGGGAAGAGACCCAGTACTTC
few,TRBV7-9,.,TRBJ1-2,CASSPSVLNYGYTF,TGTGCCAGCAGCCCTAGTGTCCTCAACTATGGCTACACCTTC
.,TRBV12-5,.,TRBJ1-1,CASGPHTVNTEAFF,TGTGCTAGTGGTCCACATACAGTAAACACTGAAGCTTTCTTT
many,TRBV7-9,TRBD1,TRBJ2-1,CASSLGDRGHGEQFF,TGTGCCAGCAGCTTAGGCGACAGGGGGCACGGTGAGCAGTTCTTC
.,TRBV7-9,TRBD1,TRBJ2-7,CASSDRQGAAYEQYF,TGTGCCAGCAGCGATCGACAGGGGGCCGCCTACGAGCAGTACTTC
.,TRBV7-9,TRBD1,TRBJ2-1,CASSPTGDTEQFF,TGTGCCAGCAGTCCGACAGGGGATACTGAGCAGTTCTTC
few,TRBV7-5,.,TRBJ1-1,CISVPEARHFLNTEAFF,.